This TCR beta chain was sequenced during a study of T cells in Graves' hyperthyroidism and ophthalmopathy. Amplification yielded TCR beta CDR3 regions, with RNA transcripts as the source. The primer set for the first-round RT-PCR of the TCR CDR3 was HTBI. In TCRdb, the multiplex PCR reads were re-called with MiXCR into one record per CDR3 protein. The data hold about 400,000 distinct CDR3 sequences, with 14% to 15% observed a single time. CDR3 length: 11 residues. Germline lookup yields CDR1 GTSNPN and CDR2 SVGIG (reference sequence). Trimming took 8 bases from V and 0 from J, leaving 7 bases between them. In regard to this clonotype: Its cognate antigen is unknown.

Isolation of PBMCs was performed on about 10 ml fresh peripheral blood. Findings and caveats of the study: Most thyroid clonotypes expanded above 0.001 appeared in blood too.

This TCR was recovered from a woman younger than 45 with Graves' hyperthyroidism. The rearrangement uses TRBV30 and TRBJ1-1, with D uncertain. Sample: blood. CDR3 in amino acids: CARRMNTEAFF. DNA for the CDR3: TGTGCCCGAAGGATGAACACTGAAGCTTTCTTT.